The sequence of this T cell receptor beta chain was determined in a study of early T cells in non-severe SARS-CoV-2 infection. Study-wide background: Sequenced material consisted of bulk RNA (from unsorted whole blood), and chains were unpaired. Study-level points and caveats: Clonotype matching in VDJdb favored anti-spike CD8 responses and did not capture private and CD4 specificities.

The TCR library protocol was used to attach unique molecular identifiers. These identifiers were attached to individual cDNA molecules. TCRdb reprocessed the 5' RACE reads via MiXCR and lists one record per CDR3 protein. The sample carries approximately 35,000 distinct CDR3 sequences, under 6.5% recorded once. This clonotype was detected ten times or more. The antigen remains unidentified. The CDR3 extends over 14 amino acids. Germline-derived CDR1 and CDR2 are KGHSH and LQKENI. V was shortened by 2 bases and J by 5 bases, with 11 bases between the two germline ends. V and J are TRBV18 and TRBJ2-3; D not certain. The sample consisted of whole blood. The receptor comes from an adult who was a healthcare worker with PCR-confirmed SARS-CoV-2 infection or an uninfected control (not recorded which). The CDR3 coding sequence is TGTGCCAGCTCACCAGATTCAGGAGAAGATACGCAGTATTTT. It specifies CASSPDSGEDTQYF.